In this sample, the clone carrying this T cell receptor beta chain turned up a few times. This sample stems from a study of early T cells in non-severe SARS-CoV-2 infection. V lost 8 bases and J 4 bases, leaving 17 bases between the germline ends. In germline, CDR1 is DFQATT, CDR2 SNEGSKA (reference sequence). This CDR3 comprises 13 residues. TCRdb itself ran the 5' RACE reads through MiXCR, one entry per CDR3 protein. The sample carries around 56,000 distinct CDR3 sequences, less than 15% recorded once. This receptor was identified in an adult who was a healthcare worker with PCR-confirmed SARS-CoV-2 infection or an uninfected control (not recorded which). Sequenced here: whole blood, sampled at baseline. The rearrangement uses TRBV20-1 and TRBJ2-5, with D possibly TRBD2 on 5 matching bases. The CDR3 bases are TGCAGTCTCCGAGGGTCTGCAGGAGAGACCCAGTACTTC. Translated: CSLRGSAGETQYF.